These 8 T cell receptor beta chains were sequenced from one sample in a study of response to subunit inactivated influenza vaccine. TCRdb passed the RT-PCR reads through MiXCR, listing each CDR3 protein once. Among more than 450,000 distinct CDR3 sequences listed, roughly 12% were seen once. These data also formed part of another study, on T cells expressing NK-cell markers. That investigation notes: The authors made TCR beta cDNA libraries by 5'RACE template switching. This switching added a universal primer site and UMIs.

Here the sequenced sample was PBMCs from blood, taken on the day of vaccination. The receptor source for this set is a man aged 50-60 years who received an inactivated influenza vaccine.

This clonotype was seen ten or more times. DNA of the CDR3: TGTGCCAGTAGTATAGCCCGCGGGAGGGATACCTACGAGCAGTACTTC. Translation: CASSIARGRDTYEQYF. The V and J genes are TRBV19 and TRBJ2-7, with 9 bases aligning to TRBD2. The CDR3 spans 16 residues. Germline V CDR1 and CDR2: LNHDA, SQIVND (reference sequence). After removal of 1 base from V and 2 bases from J, the junction contained 6 bases not matched to a gene. Supplemented by reference TRBV19 and TRBJ2-7, the full variable domain reads DGGITQSPKYLFRKEGQNVTLSCEQNLNHDAMYWYRQDPGQGLRLIYYSQIVNDFQKGDIAEGYSVSREKKESFPLTVTSAQKNPTAFYLCASSIARGRDTYEQYFGPGTRLTVT.

The genes are TRBV5-1 and TRBJ1-1, with no clear D. Germline CDR1 reads SGHRS; CDR2 reads YFSETQ. Trimming took 2 bases from V and 5 from J, leaving 10 bases between them. The CDR3 runs to 13 residues. The CDR3 reads CASSFSVGTEAFF. CDR3 nucleotides: TGCGCCAGCAGCTTTTCTGTTGGTACTGAAGCTTTCTTT.

The CDR3 sequence: CASTTTGSYNEQFF. CDR3 bases: TGTGCCAGTACGACTACCGGGAGCTACAATGAGCAGTTCTTC. The chain carries TRBV7-8 and TRBJ2-1; a weak D match, TRBD2 (6 bases). Germline V gene sequence: CDR1 SGHVS, CDR2 FQNEAQ. Deletions cut 9 bases from V and 3 bases from J, with 15 bases between. The CDR3 is 14 amino acids.

This clonotype has ten or more counts. V is TRBV5-1 and J is TRBJ2-7; D is possibly TRBD1 (5 bases). The ends were cut back, 2 bases at V and 2 bases at J, with 14 bases in the middle. Germline V gene lookup returns CDR1 SGHRS and CDR2 YFSETQ. The length of the CDR3 is 15 residues. CDR3 amino acids: CASSFPTRETYEQYF. The DNA of the CDR3 is TGCGCCAGCAGCTTTCCTACCAGGGAAACCTACGAGCAGTACTTC.

The chain links TRBV25-1 to TRBJ2-1; 11 bases line up with TRBD2. The CDR3 loop spans 14 amino acids. Unmatched junction bases numbered 2, after V lost 6 bases and J lost 4 bases. Germline lookup yields CDR1 MGHDK and CDR2 SYGVNS. The CDR3 nucleotides are TGTGCCAGCAGAACTAGCGGGGGTTACAATGAGCAGTTCTTC. It translates to CASRTSGGYNEQFF. Supplemented by reference TRBV25-1 and TRBJ2-1, the full variable domain reads EADIYQTPRYLVIGTGKKITLECSQTMGHDKMYWYQQDPGMELHLIHYSYGVNSTEKGDLSSESTVSRIRTEHFPLTLESARPSHTSQYLCASRTSGGYNEQFFGPGTRLTVL.

The chain couples TRBV24-1 to TRBJ2-5; D is possibly TRBD1 or TRBD2 (5 bases each). Germline V CDR1 and CDR2: KGHDR, SFDVKD. Trimming removed 0 bases at V and 7 bases at J, with 11 bases between. This CDR3 is 14 amino acids long. DNA of the CDR3: TGTGCCACCAGTGATTTGCGTTCCGGGGCGACCCAGTACTTC. The encoded protein is CATSDLRSGATQYF.

This clonotype was counted at least ten times. The J gene is TRBJ2-3, the V gene TRBV28; D perhaps matches TRBD1 (5 bases). The CDR3 extends over 13 amino acids. Trimming removed 5 bases at V and 2 bases at J, with 8 bases between. Germline assignment: CDR1 MDHEN and CDR2 SYDVKM. CDR3 sequence (DNA): TGTGCCAGCAGTAGACAGAACACAGATACGCAGTATTTT. It specifies CASSRQNTDTQYF.

This clonotype was observed many times. This chain joins TRBV24-1 and TRBJ2-2, with D unresolved. The germline CDR1 and CDR2 sequences are KGHDR and SFDVKD. V lost 2 bases to trimming and J lost 7 bases, with 13 bases between them. The CDR3 is 15 amino acids. The CDR3 sequence: CATSDYTHRDGELFF. CDR3 bases: TGTGCCACCAGTGATTACACCCATCGAGACGGGGAGCTGTTTTTT.